This T cell receptor beta chain comes out of a study of blood T cell repertoires in COVID-19. Background on the study: Researchers got acute and convalescent COVID-19 samples from the United States, Italy and Spain.

Trimming cost V 4 bases and J 1 base, with 9 bases left between them. Germline assignment: CDR1 KGHDR and CDR2 SFDVKD. CDR3 length: 14 amino acids. Original data processing: By means of reference gene primer amplification, nucleated cell counts were estimated. Sequencing was performed with immunoSEQ multiplex PCR; in TCRdb, only in-frame clones are kept and a portion is missing. That table supplies the V and J calls and clone size; D and trimming were determined from the DNA. The sample gives fewer than 65,000 clones, 90% to 95% of which show up once; over 6.5% is in the top ten. V and J are TRBV24-1 and TRBJ1-1; D gene uncertain. Sequencing was carried out using peripheral blood. The source is a woman aged 60-75 years with active or convalescent COVID-19. Here the CDR3 reads CATSDDRENTEAFF. The CDR3 DNA reads as TGTGCCACCAGTGACGACCGGGAGAACACTGAAGCTTTCTTT.